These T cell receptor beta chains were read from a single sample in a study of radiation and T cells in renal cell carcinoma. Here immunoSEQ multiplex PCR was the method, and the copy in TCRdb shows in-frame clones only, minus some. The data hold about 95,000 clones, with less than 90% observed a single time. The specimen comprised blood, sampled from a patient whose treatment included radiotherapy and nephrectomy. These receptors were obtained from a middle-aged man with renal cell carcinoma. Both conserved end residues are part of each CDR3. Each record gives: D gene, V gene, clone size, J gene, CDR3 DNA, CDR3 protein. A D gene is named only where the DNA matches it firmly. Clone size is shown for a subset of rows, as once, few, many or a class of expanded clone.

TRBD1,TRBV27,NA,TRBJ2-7,TGTGCCAGCAGTAGACAGGGAGAGGGAAAGTACTTC,CASSRQGEGKYF
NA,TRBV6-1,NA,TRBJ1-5,TGTGCCAGCAATCCCAGGGCGGAAACGGCCCAGCATTTT,CASNPRAETAQHF
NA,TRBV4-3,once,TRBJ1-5,TGCGCCAGCAGCCAAGACGGGGTTCAGCCCCAGCATTTT,CASSQDGVQPQHF
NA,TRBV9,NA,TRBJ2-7,TGTGCCAGCAGCGTAGAGCCAGCGTTGACCTACGAGCAGTACTTC,CASSVEPALTYEQYF
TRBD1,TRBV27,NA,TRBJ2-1,TGTGCCAGCAGTTTCTATCCTCTGGACAGGGGGCCATATGAGCAGTTCTTC,CASSFYPLDRGPYEQFF
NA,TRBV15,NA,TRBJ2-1,TGTGCCACCGGTCCGGTTGAGGGGAGTTCCAATGAGCAGTTCTTC,CATGPVEGSSNEQFF
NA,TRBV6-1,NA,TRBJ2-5,TGTGCCAGCGCTAGAGAGCAAGAGACCCAGTACTTC,CASAREQETQYF
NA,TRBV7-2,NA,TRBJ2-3,TGTGCCAGCAGCTTAGGTATGGTGTCTGCAGATACGCAGTATTTT,CASSLGMVSADTQYF
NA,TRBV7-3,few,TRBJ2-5,TGTGCCAGCAGCGCCCGGAACCAAGAGACCCAGTACTTC,CASSARNQETQYF
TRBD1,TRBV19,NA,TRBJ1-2,TGTGCCAGTAGTATATTGGCAGGGGGGTATGGCTACACCTTC,CASSILAGGYGYTF
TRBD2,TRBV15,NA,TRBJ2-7,TGTGCCACCAGCAGAGATCTGGGGGGGTCCTACGAGCAGTACTTC,CATSRDLGGSYEQYF
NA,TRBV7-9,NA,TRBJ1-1,TGTGCCAGCGCCGCCCTCCCGACTCTGAACACTGAAGCTTTCTTT,CASAALPTLNTEAFF
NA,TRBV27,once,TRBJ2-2,TGTGCCAGCGGATCGGGAGTGAACACCGGGGAGCTGTTTTTT,CASGSGVNTGELFF
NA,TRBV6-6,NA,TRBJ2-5,TGTGCCAGCAGGTACGCGGGGGCGCATCAAGAGACCCAGTACTTC,CASRYAGAHQETQYF
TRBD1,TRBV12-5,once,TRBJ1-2,TGTGCTAGTGGTTTGGGGACAGGGGCCTATGGCTACACCTTC,CASGLGTGAYGYTF
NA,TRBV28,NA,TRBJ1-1,TGTGCCAGCCACCTGGGGGGGAAAGCTTTCTTT,CASHLGGKAFF
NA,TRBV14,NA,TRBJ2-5,TGTGCCAGCAGCCAGCTCGGGGGAGAAGAGACCCAGTACTTC,CASSQLGGEETQYF
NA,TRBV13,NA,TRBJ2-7,TGTGCCAGCAGCTTAGGGGTACTATCCTACGAGCAGTACTTC,CASSLGVLSYEQYF
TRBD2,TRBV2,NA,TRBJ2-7,TGTGCCAGCAGTGCGGGGGGGCCGCCTCAGTACTTC,CASSAGGPPQYF
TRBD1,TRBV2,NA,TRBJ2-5,TGTGCCAGCAGTGACCGAGGACAGGATTTGGAGACCCAGTACTTC,CASSDRGQDLETQYF
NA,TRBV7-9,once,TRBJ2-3,TGTGCCAGCCACCGGGACATAGCTCCAGATACGCAGTATTTT,CASHRDIAPDTQYF
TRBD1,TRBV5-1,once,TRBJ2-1,TGCGCCAGCAGCCCAGGACAGGGGGCAATGCTTGAGCAGTTCTTC,CASSPGQGAMLEQFF
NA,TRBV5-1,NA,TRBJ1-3,TGCGCCAGCAGCTTGGACCCATCAGGAACTGGAAACACCATATATTTT,CASSLDPSGTGNTIYF
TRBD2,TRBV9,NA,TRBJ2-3,TGTGCCAGCAGCGCCCGTCTAGCGGGAGAAGATACGCAGTATTTT,CASSARLAGEDTQYF
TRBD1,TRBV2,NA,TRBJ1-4,TGTGCCAGCAACAGGGGGTTCTTGGCTAATGAAAAACTGTTTTTT,CASNRGFLANEKLFF
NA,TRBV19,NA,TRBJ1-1,TGTGCCAGTAATAGAGAGGGCGACACTGAAGCTTTCTTT,CASNREGDTEAFF
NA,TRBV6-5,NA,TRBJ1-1,NA,CASTRLGTGGEAFF
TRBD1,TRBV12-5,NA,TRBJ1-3,TGTGCTAGTGGTTCGGACAGGGAGTATGGAAACACCATATATTTT,CASGSDREYGNTIYF
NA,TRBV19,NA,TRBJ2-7,TGTGCCAGTAGTATCAGAGACGAGCAGTACTTC,CASSIRDEQYF
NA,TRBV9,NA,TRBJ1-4,TGTGCCAGCAGTTATACCGGGACGGGGCCTGAAAAACTGTTTTTT,CASSYTGTGPEKLFF
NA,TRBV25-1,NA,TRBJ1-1,TGTGCCAGCAGTGAATGGTCCGTGGACAACCCCATGGGTGCTTTCTTT,CASSEWSVDNPMGAFF
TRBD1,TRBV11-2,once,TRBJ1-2,TGTGCCAGCAGCCCGACAGGGGCTGAAGGCTACACCTTC,CASSPTGAEGYTF
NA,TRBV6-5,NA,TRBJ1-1,TGTGCCAGCAGTCTTCCGAACACTGAAGCTTTCTTT,CASSLPNTEAFF
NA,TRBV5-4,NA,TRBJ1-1,TGTGCCAGCAGCTTGGCCTCGCGGGCGTGGGGCACTGAAGCTTTCTTT,CASSLASRAWGTEAFF
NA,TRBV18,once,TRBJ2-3,TGTGCCAGCTCTCTTGGGAAGGGCCTGTATACGCAGTATTTT,CASSLGKGLYTQYF
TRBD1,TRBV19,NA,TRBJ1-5,TGTGCCACCCAAACCTCCGGGACAGGGTATCAGCCCCAGCATTTT,CATQTSGTGYQPQHF
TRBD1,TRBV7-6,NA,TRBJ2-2,TGTGCCAGCAGCGCGGGACAGGGGTCGAACACCGGGGAGCTGTTTTTT,CASSAGQGSNTGELFF
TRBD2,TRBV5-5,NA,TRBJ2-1,TGTGCCAGCAGCCCGACGGCGGGAGCAGGGAATGAGCAGTTCTTC,CASSPTAGAGNEQFF
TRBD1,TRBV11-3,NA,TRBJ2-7,TGTGCCAGCAGCTCCGGACAGGGGGCGCGTGAGCAGTACTTC,CASSSGQGAREQYF
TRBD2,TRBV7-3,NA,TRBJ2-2,TGTGCCAGCAGCCCGGGACTAGGGGTCACCGGGGAGCTGTTTTTT,CASSPGLGVTGELFF
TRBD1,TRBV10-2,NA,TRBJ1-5,TGCGCCAGCACCGACAGGGAGAGCAATCAGCCCCAGCATTTT,CASTDRESNQPQHF
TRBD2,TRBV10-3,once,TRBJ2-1,TGTGCCATCAGTGGGACTAGCGGGGGGGGAGAGCAGTTCTTC,CAISGTSGGGEQFF
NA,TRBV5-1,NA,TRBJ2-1,TGCGCCAGCAGCTTGGGGCAGGGCTGGAATGAGCAGTTCTTC,CASSLGQGWNEQFF
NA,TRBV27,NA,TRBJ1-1,TGTGCCAGCAGTTTTGAGGGCGAAGCTTTCTTT,CASSFEGEAFF
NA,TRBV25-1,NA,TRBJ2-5,TGTGCCAGCAGCAAAGGGACATCCGTGGAGACCCAGTACTTC,CASSKGTSVETQYF
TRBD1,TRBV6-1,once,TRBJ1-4,TGTGCCAGCGACAGGGGCTTTGCAACTAATGAAAAACTGTTTTTT,CASDRGFATNEKLFF
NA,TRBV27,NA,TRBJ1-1,TGTGCCAGCAGTTTATCTCTCCCCCGCAACACTGAAGCTTTCTTT,CASSLSLPRNTEAFF
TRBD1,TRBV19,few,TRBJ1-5,TGTGCCAGTGGGGACAGGGGGCGCGGAAGCAATCAGCCCCAGCATTTT,CASGDRGRGSNQPQHF
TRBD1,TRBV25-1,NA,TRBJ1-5,TGTGCCAGCCAGGGACAGGGTGGGAATCAGCCCCAGCATTTT,CASQGQGGNQPQHF
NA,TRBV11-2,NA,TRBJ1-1,TGTGCCAGCAGCTTACAGGGTTTGAACACTGAAGCTTTCTTT,CASSLQGLNTEAFF
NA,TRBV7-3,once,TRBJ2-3,TGTGCCAGCAGCGCGATGGGGGGAGCAGATACGCAGTATTTT,CASSAMGGADTQYF
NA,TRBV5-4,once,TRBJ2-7,TGTGCCAGCAGCTGGGGGACAAGGTACGAGCAGTACTTC,CASSWGTRYEQYF
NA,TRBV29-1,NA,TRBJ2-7,TGCAGCGTTGCCGGGACTGCAGGCTACGAGCAGTACTTC,CSVAGTAGYEQYF
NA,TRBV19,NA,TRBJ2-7,TGTGCCAGTAGCCCCCGGGTAGCCACCTACGAGCAGTACTTC,CASSPRVATYEQYF
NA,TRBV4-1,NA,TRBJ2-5,TGCGCCAGCAGCCAAGATCTTTGGGCCCAGTACTTC,CASSQDLWAQYF